A single sample gave rise to the 17 T cell receptor beta chains below, sequenced in a study of blood T cell repertoires in COVID-19. The protocol was immunoSEQ multiplex PCR, while the TCRdb copy is restricted to in-frame clones and leaves out a portion. The table includes 65,000 to 85,000 clones, more than 65% detected once. Sequencing used peripheral blood. These receptors were taken from a woman of 80 years or more with active or convalescent COVID-19.

The J gene is TRBJ2-1, the V gene TRBV18, with TRBD2 identical over 12 bases. The V segment lost 6 bases and the J segment 8 bases; nucleotides outside the gene matches: 8. The CDR3 is made up of 15 amino acids. From germline, CDR1 is KGHSH and CDR2 LQKENI. The CDR3 nucleotides read TGTGCCAGCTCTCCTAGGACTAGCGGGATGGATGAGCAGTTCTTC. This codes for CASSPRTSGMDEQFF.

The genes are TRBV12-5 and TRBJ2-1; TRBD2 might be the D (6 bases). The CDR3 spans 16 residues. From germline, CDR1 is LGHNT and CDR2 FRNRAP. V gave up 1 base and J gave up 2 bases, with 12 bases separating them. CDR3 sequence reads: CASGLEVGGTYNEQFF. As DNA, the CDR3 is TGTGCTAGTGGTTTGGAGGTGGGGGGAACCTACAATGAGCAGTTCTTC.

The chain uses TRBV12-3 or TRBV12-4 and TRBJ1-5, with 10 bases identical to TRBD1. CDR3 length: 13 residues. Trimming took 8 bases from V and 2 from J; bases not matched to a gene: 0. CDR3 amino acids: CASGTGGNQPQHF. As DNA, the CDR3 is TGTGCCAGCGGGACAGGGGGCAATCAGCCCCAGCATTTT.

This clone was counted a single time. The chain couples TRBV2 to TRBJ2-7, with no clear D. The CDR3 length is 12 residues. CDR1 is SNHLY, CDR2 FYNNEI, per germline. With 4 bases removed from V and 3 bases from J, the gap between germline ends came to 7 bases. CDR3 in amino acids: CASSGAGYEQYF. CDR3 DNA: TGTGCCAGCAGTGGGGCTGGCTACGAGCAGTACTTC.

The chain recombines TRBV15 with TRBJ2-7; D gene uncertain. V lost 1 base and J 0 bases, leaving 7 bases between the germline ends. Germline CDR1 is LNHNV and CDR2 is YYDKDF (reference sequence). The CDR3 has 14 amino acids. CDR3 nucleotide sequence: TGTGCCACCAGCAGAGTTATGAGCTCCTACGAGCAGTACTTC. Its translation: CATSRVMSSYEQYF.

The chain links TRBV19 to TRBJ2-1; 7 bases align to TRBD1. V lost 7 bases, J lost 10 bases, and 10 bases stayed unmatched. Germline V CDR1 and CDR2: LNHDA, SQIVND (reference sequence). The CDR3 spans 13 residues. The CDR3 spells CASKGQVYLEQFF. For the CDR3, the DNA is TGTGCCAGTAAAGGACAGGTTTACCTGGAGCAGTTCTTC.

The genes are TRBV29-1 and TRBJ2-2; D is perhaps TRBD2 (6 bases). V shed 7 bases and J shed 6 bases, with 18 bases lying between them. Per germline, CDR1 SQVTM and CDR2 ANQGSEA. There are 14 residues in the CDR3. CDR3 region: CSATVGGPPGELFF. The CDR3 DNA follows: TGCAGCGCCACTGTCGGAGGGCCGCCCGGGGAGCTGTTTTTT.

The rearrangement joins TRBV12-3 or TRBV12-4 to TRBJ2-1; TRBD2 is a possible D gene (6 bases). This CDR3 has 13 residues. Trimming left V 5 bases short and J 12 bases short, with 17 bases between. CDR3 in amino acids: CASSATGVGMQFF. The DNA for the CDR3 is TGTGCCAGCAGTGCAACGGGGGTAGGGATGCAGTTCTTC.

The table lists this clone with a few counts. The chain is built from TRBV5-1 and TRBJ2-7; D is unclear. This CDR3 region has 12 residues. Trimming took 0 bases from V and 5 from J, leaving 6 bases between them. Germline V CDR1 and CDR2: SGHRS, YFSETQ. The CDR3 loop reads CASSLAQNEQYF. CDR3 nucleotides: TGCGCCAGCAGCTTGGCTCAGAACGAGCAGTACTTC.

V and J are TRBV20-1 and TRBJ2-1, with TRBD2 matching over 10 bases. CDR1 and CDR2 (germline): DFQATT, SNEGSKA (reference sequence). The CDR3 length is 15 residues. J lost 4 bases, V lost 3 bases, and 6 bases had no gene match. CDR3 protein: CSASRTSGYYNEQFF. The CDR3 nucleotides read TGCAGTGCTAGTAGGACTAGCGGATATTACAATGAGCAGTTCTTC.

The gene calls are TRBV29-1 and TRBJ2-2; no definite D call. The CDR3 runs 13 residues. The germline gives CDR1 SQVTM, CDR2 ANQGSEA. With 1 base removed from V and 8 bases from J, the gap between germline ends came to 11 bases. As DNA, the CDR3 is TGCAGCGTTGAAGGTTTTAGAGAAGGGGAGCTGTTTTTT. As protein: CSVEGFREGELFF.

The rearrangement joins TRBV27 to TRBJ1-5; tentative D call: TRBD1 (6 bases). Germline V gene sequence: CDR1 MNHEY, CDR2 SMNVEV (reference sequence). The CDR3 length is 15 residues. V was shortened by 2 bases and J by 5 bases, with 13 bases between the two germline ends. CDR3 bases: TGTGCCAGCAGTTTAACAGGGCAACTTTATCAGCCCCAGCATTTT. Encoded protein: CASSLTGQLYQPQHF.

V is TRBV14 and J is TRBJ1-3; D gene uncertain. The CDR3 contains 19 residues. The germline CDR1 and CDR2 sequences are SGHDN and FVKESK. Trimming took 5 bases from V and 0 from J, leaving 23 bases between them. The CDR3 DNA sequence: TGTGCCAGCAGCTCCCGAGCGGGCAGCAGATACTCCTCTGGAAACACCATATATTTT. Amino acids: CASSSRAGSRYSSGNTIYF.

J is TRBJ2-7 and V is TRBV11-1; 11 bases agree with TRBD2. This CDR3 has 14 amino acids. The germline V gene encodes CDR1 SGHAT and CDR2 FQDESV (reference sequence). V gave up 4 bases and J gave up 5 bases; unmatched junction bases: 4. CDR3 nucleotides: TGTGCCAGCAGCTATAGCGGGAGGGTTGACGAGCAGTACTTC. Its protein is CASSYSGRVDEQYF.

This clone was seen once. The V call is TRBV28, the J call TRBJ1-2, with D hard to call. Germline CDR1 and CDR2: MDHEN and SYDVKM. The CDR3 has 13 residues. With 6 bases removed from V and 5 bases from J, the gap between germline ends came to 13 bases. The CDR3 sequence: CASRQRGGYGYTF. Written as DNA, the CDR3 is TGTGCCAGCAGGCAGCGGGGTGGATATGGCTACACCTTC.

V gene TRBV7-8 combines with J gene TRBJ2-1; the D gene is possibly TRBD2 (6 bases). CDR3 length: 16 amino acids. V lost 5 bases and J 3 bases, leaving 17 bases between the germline ends. Germline V gene data show CDR1 as SGHVS and CDR2 as FQNEAQ. CDR3 region: CASSRLTGVGYNEQFF. The CDR3 nucleotides read TGTGCCAGCAGCCGATTAACGGGGGTGGGCTACAATGAGCAGTTCTTC.

CDR3 in DNA: TGTGCCAGCAGTCCCCGGACAGGGGATCGGCCCCAGCATTTT. Its translation: CASSPRTGDRPQHF. The V gene is TRBV27, the J gene TRBJ1-5; 9 nucleotides match TRBD1. The CDR3 covers 14 residues. The J segment lost 9 bases and the V segment lost 5 bases, leaving 8 bases of the junction unmatched. CDR1 and CDR2 from the germline V gene are MNHEY and SMNVEV (reference sequence).